One sample yielded the 25 T cell receptor beta chains listed below, sequenced in a study of T-cell memory formation after mild COVID-19. TCRdb processed the 5' RACE reads anew with MiXCR; each CDR3 protein has one entry. The table shows about 160,000 distinct CDR3 sequences, with around 30% occurring only once. The specimen sequenced was PBMCs or a T cell subset sorted from them (not recorded which). Receptors were obtained from an adult woman who had mild COVID-19 (a few samples of this study predate the infection). Cell type and time point are not known.

The gene calls are TRBV5-4 and TRBJ2-3; either TRBD1 or TRBD2 may supply D (7 bases each). CDR1 and CDR2 from the germline V gene are SGHNT and YYREEE (reference sequence). V lost 9 bases, J lost 1 base, and 21 bases lay in between. The CDR3 covers 16 residues. The CDR3 sequence: CATRSGGGQGTDTQYF. CDR3 nucleotides: TGTGCCACGAGGTCAGGGGGGGGCCAGGGCACAGATACGCAGTATTTT.

V usage is TRBV9 and J usage is TRBJ2-1; no definite D call. The V gene lost 4 bases and the J gene lost 0 bases, with 5 bases spanning the gap. Germline loops: CDR1 SGDLS, CDR2 YYNGEE. The CDR3 loop spans 13 amino acids. The DNA for the CDR3 is TGTGCCAGCAGCACGAGCTCCTACAATGAGCAGTTCTTC. It yields the protein CASSTSSYNEQFF.

This clonotype has a count of ten or more. The genes are TRBV4-2 and TRBJ2-1; 11 bases are shared with TRBD2. Per germline, CDR1 LGHNA and CDR2 YNFKEQ. CDR3 size: 15 residues. Trimming at V came to 0 bases and at J to 7 bases, leaving 2 bases not matched to a gene. The CDR3 coding sequence is TGTGCCAGCAGCCAAGATAGCGGGGGGGCAAATGAGCAGTTCTTC. The encoded protein is CASSQDSGGANEQFF.

This clonotype was observed a handful of times. The rearrangement joins TRBV20-1 to TRBJ2-7, with TRBD1 matching 7 bases. V shed 5 bases, J shed 0 bases, and the junction held 7 bases outside the gene matches. The CDR3 extends over 14 amino acids. The V gene's germline CDR1 is DFQATT and CDR2 SNEGSKA (reference sequence). CDR3 residues: CSAQTGSGSYEQYF. For the CDR3, the DNA is TGCAGTGCTCAGACAGGGTCGGGCTCCTACGAGCAGTACTTC.

This clonotype was seen more than once but under ten times. This chain links TRBV20-1 with TRBJ2-1, with 10 bases matching TRBD2. The CDR3 is made up of 17 amino acids. The J segment lost 4 bases and the V segment lost 0 bases, leaving 9 bases of the junction unmatched. CDR1 is DFQATT and CDR2 is SNEGSKA in the germline V gene (reference sequence). The CDR3, as DNA: TGCAGTGCTAGAGATGGGGTCAGCGGGGGGGCGTACAATGAGCAGTTCTTC. Protein: CSARDGVSGGAYNEQFF.

This clonotype occurred a few times. The rearrangement uses TRBV7-6 and TRBJ2-7; TRBD1 agrees at 8 bases. This CDR3 has 14 amino acids. The V segment lost 1 base and the J segment 4 bases; nucleotides outside the gene matches: 3. Germline CDR1 and CDR2: SGHVS and FNYEAQ. CDR3 DNA sequence: TGTGCCAGCAGCTTAGATGACAGGGGTTACGAGCAGTACTTC. It yields the protein CASSLDDRGYEQYF.

This clonotype was seen repeatedly, ten times or more. V is TRBV7-3 and J is TRBJ1-1; 8 nucleotides agree with TRBD1. The V gene end was trimmed by 5 bases and the J gene end by 4 bases; junction bases not matched to a gene: 9. CDR3 size: 15 residues. CDR1 and CDR2 (germline): SGHTA, FQGTGA. The CDR3 sequence is CASSLEQGVGTEAFF. CDR3 nucleotides: TGTGCCAGCAGCCTAGAACAGGGGGTTGGCACTGAAGCTTTCTTT.

The chain joins TRBV3-1 to TRBJ2-7; weak D call: TRBD2 (7 bases). This CDR3 comprises 15 residues. The germline V and J ends were trimmed by 7 bases and 9 bases, with 25 bases remaining between them. The germline CDR1 and CDR2 sequences are LGHDT and YNNKEL (reference sequence). The CDR3 DNA follows: TGTGCCAGCACCCCCGCCGGGGGGCCCTACGAAGGGCAGTACTTC. It yields the protein CASTPAGGPYEGQYF.

A remark on this clonotype: Germline is not matched at one junction end, which may reflect a read error. The chain couples TRBV5-1 to TRBJ2-2, with 11 bases identical to TRBD2. The CDR3 loop spans 16 amino acids. Germline CDR1 is SGHRS and CDR2 is YFSETQ. Written as DNA, the CDR3 is TGCGCCAGCAGATTGGGGTCTAGCGGGAGGACGGGGGAGCTGTTTTTT. Encoded protein: CASRLGSSGRTGELFF.

This clonotype showed up just a few times. J is TRBJ2-4 and V is TRBV28; a weak D match, TRBD2 (5 bases). V lost 1 base and J lost 2, with 12 bases in between. The V gene's germline CDR1 is MDHEN and CDR2 SYDVKM. CDR3 length: 16 residues. The CDR3 region is CASSLLTGFTKNIQYF. In DNA, the CDR3 is TGTGCCAGCAGTTTATTAACGGGATTTACCAAAAACATTCAGTACTTC. Based on the CDR3 plus reference TRBV28 and TRBJ2-4, the full variable domain is DVKVTQSSRYLVKRTGEKVFLECVQDMDHENMFWYRQDPGLGLRLIYFSYDVKMKEKGDIPEGYSVSREKKERFSLILESASTNQTSMYLCASSLLTGFTKNIQYFGAGTRLSVL.

In its sample, this clonotype was seen a few times. The V gene is TRBV3-1, the J gene TRBJ2-3; TRBD1 or TRBD2 may be the D gene (5 bases each). The CDR3 has 13 residues. Germline CDR1 is LGHDT and CDR2 is YNNKEL (reference sequence). V lost 4 bases and J 5 bases, leaving 10 bases between the germline ends. The CDR3 is CASSPRDQDTQYF. The CDR3 nucleotides read TGTGCCAGCAGCCCCCGGGACCAAGATACGCAGTATTTT.

This clonotype was counted between two and nine times. The rearrangement joins TRBV29-1 to TRBJ2-7; 8 bases are a match to TRBD1. The junction had 5 bases not matched to a gene; V was cut back by 7 bases and J by 3 bases. This CDR3 is 12 amino acids long. Germline V CDR1 and CDR2: SQVTM, ANQGSEA. Written as DNA, the CDR3 is TGCAGCGCCGGGACAGGAGTCTACGAGCAGTACTTC. Translation gives CSAGTGVYEQYF.

Only a few counts were recorded for this clonotype. J is TRBJ2-6 and V is TRBV11-2; TRBD1 matches 9 bases. Germline CDR1 reads SGHAT; CDR2 reads FQNNGV. V trimming: 5 bases; J trimming: 3 bases; junction bases outside the gene matches: 11. The CDR3 is 18 residues long. The CDR3 here is CASSTRDRAVYGANVLTF. DNA of the CDR3: TGTGCCAGCAGCACACGGGACAGGGCCGTTTATGGGGCCAACGTCCTGACTTTC.

This clonotype was seen a handful of times. This sequence joins TRBV19 and TRBJ2-7; tentative D call: TRBD2 (5 bases). Per the germline V gene, CDR1 is LNHDA and CDR2 is SQIVND (reference sequence). CDR3 length: 13 amino acids. V was pared by 3 bases and J by 5 bases, with 11 bases between. CDR3 protein: CASSMRGQDEQYF. CDR3 sequence (DNA): TGTGCCAGTAGTATGAGAGGGCAGGACGAGCAGTACTTC.

The chain recombines TRBV6-1 with TRBJ2-7, with D perhaps given as TRBD1 or TRBD2 (5 bases each). The ends were cut back, 1 base at V and 9 bases at J, with 16 bases in the middle. Germline V CDR1 and CDR2: MNHNS, SASEGT. The length of the CDR3 is 14 residues. The CDR3: CASSEEGGRGAQYF. The CDR3, as DNA: TGTGCCAGCAGTGAAGAAGGAGGTAGGGGCGCGCAGTACTTC.

The J gene is TRBJ1-2, the V gene TRBV6-1; 7 nucleotides line up with TRBD1. V gave up 3 bases and J gave up 8 bases; unmatched junction bases: 6. From germline, CDR1 is MNHNS and CDR2 SASEGT. CDR3 length: 13 amino acids. The CDR3 reads CASSEPGQSGYTF. CDR3 in DNA: TGTGCCAGCAGTGAGCCGGGACAGTCGGGCTACACCTTC.

The genes are TRBV12-3 or TRBV12-4 and TRBJ2-1; D ambiguous. The CDR3 runs to 14 residues. V gave up 1 base and J gave up 4 bases, with 8 bases separating them. Here the CDR3 DNA reads TGTGCCAGCAGTTTAGGGGCTGATTACAATGAGCAGTTCTTC. Translating gives CASSLGADYNEQFF.

This clonotype was seen a handful of times. The chain has TRBV18 and TRBJ2-5; 11 bases align to TRBD2. This CDR3 has 14 residues. The germline V gene has CDR1 KGHSH and CDR2 LQKENI. The J segment lost 4 bases and the V segment lost 5 bases, leaving 3 bases of the junction unmatched. The CDR3 sequence: CASSDGTSGETQYF. CDR3 coding DNA: TGTGCCAGCTCAGATGGGACTAGCGGAGAGACCCAGTACTTC.

The V call is TRBV29-1, the J call TRBJ1-4; TRBD1 is a possible D gene (6 bases). Trimming pared 5 bases from V and 8 bases from J, leaving 15 bases between. Germline lookup yields CDR1 SQVTM and CDR2 ANQGSEA. This CDR3 has 13 residues. CDR3: CSVTGYSGEKLFF. CDR3 nucleotides: TGCAGCGTTACAGGGTACTCTGGGGAAAAACTGTTTTTT.

V and J are TRBV6-5 and TRBJ2-7; D ambiguous. Per the germline V gene, CDR1 is MNHEY and CDR2 is SVGAGI. With 7 bases removed from V and 7 bases from J, the gap between germline ends came to 14 bases. The CDR3 is 12 amino acids. CDR3 sequence reads: CASTTVLGEQYF. The CDR3 bases are TGTGCCAGCACCACAGTTTTGGGGGAGCAGTACTTC.

CDR3: CASSLGTGGDQPQHF. The CDR3 nucleotides read TGTGCCAGCAGCCTAGGTACAGGTGGTGATCAGCCCCAGCATTTT. The chain links TRBV7-9 to TRBJ1-5, with D possibly being TRBD1 (5 bases). The V and J ends lost 5 bases and 5 bases respectively, with 16 bases between them. Germline CDR1 SEHNR, CDR2 FQNEAQ (reference sequence). This CDR3 spans 15 amino acids.

The chain carries TRBV25-1 and TRBJ1-2, with D possibly matching TRBD1 (6 bases). The germline gives CDR1 MGHDK, CDR2 SYGVNS. The CDR3 has 15 residues. V was shortened by 1 base and J by 4 bases, with 13 bases between the two germline ends. This chain's CDR3 is CASSESTGIGYGYTF. DNA of the CDR3: TGTGCCAGCAGTGAATCCACAGGGATAGGCTATGGCTACACCTTC.

This clonotype came up once. The V call is TRBV6-6, the J call TRBJ1-1; 10 nucleotides agree with TRBD1. Germline CDR1 MNHNY, CDR2 SVGAGI (reference sequence). V gave up 6 bases and J gave up 8 bases; unmatched junction bases: 9. The CDR3 contains 14 residues. CDR3 nucleotide sequence: TGTGCCAGCAGACCCCGACAGGGGGCGGAAGAAGCTTTCTTT. Amino acid sequence: CASRPRQGAEEAFF.

This clonotype was picked up a small number of times. The rearrangement links TRBV7-2 to TRBJ2-5; 15 bases map to TRBD2. V was pared by 4 bases and J by 3 bases, with 6 bases of the junction left unmatched. The V gene's germline CDR1 is SGHTA and CDR2 FQGNSA. The CDR3 totals 17 residues. CDR3 DNA sequence: TGTGCCAGCAGCTCCGGACTAGCGGGAGGGTGGGAAGAGACCCAGTACTTC. As protein: CASSSGLAGGWEETQYF.

The chain links TRBV20-1 to TRBJ2-6; TRBD1 is a possible D gene (6 bases). The V gene lost 5 bases and the J gene lost 0 bases, with 11 bases spanning the gap. The CDR3 runs to 15 residues. From germline, CDR1 is DFQATT and CDR2 SNEGSKA (reference sequence). The CDR3 loop is CSAFKQGSGANVLTF. The DNA for the CDR3 is TGCAGTGCTTTCAAACAGGGCTCTGGGGCCAACGTCCTGACTTTC.